This T cell receptor (beta chain) was recovered during a study of cytomegalovirus exposure and HLA in healthy donors (dated by TCRdb to between 2016 and 2019). Context from the whole study: In an earlier analysis of several hundred of the donors, less than 350 Gb of sequence data and some 120 million unique TCR beta sequences from about 190 million T cells were reported. Every discovery cohort repertoire had been produced on one sequencing platform. Of the 350 to 450 genotyped donors, approximately 83% fell in the genetic ancestry cluster associated with self-reported Caucasian donors. In the later analysis, no new phenotypic data were used to find candidate immune exposures; instead, reliance was placed on TCR beta sequences and their occurrence across donors. In an earlier analysis of a few hundred of the donors, high-throughput TCR beta sequencing was used to judge whether each TCR beta V gene segment behaved as functional or pseudogenic. Donor age, sex, ethnicity and CMV serostatus were compiled alongside the repertoire data. About 300 gigabases of sequencing data and approximately 84 million unique TCR sequences were included in an early release covering over 600 HLA-typed donors. In a later genetic analysis, genome-wide SNP genotypes for about three fifths of the roughly 670 donors were used, and that subset was treated as a discovery cohort. On average, roughly 240,000 unique TCR beta nucleotide sequences were sequenced per donor among 350 to 400 genotyped donors of the cohort, with approximately 18% of those sequences being non-productive. The number of typed donors differed by locus: roughly 629-640 for A, B, C, DRB1 and DQB1; 500 to 550 for DQA1; approximately 610 for DPA1; and around 450 for DPB1. To study patterns of TCR occurrence, a later analysis re-analyzed previously published TCR beta repertoires from 700 or so donors and added high-resolution HLA genotyping. The T cell repertoires of around 730 subjects were profiled by immunosequencing and related to cytomegalovirus serostatus. HLA typing included class I and class II loci at four-digit resolution. To predict cytomegalovirus infection status, the study brought together high-throughput TCR immunosequencing, statistical association of individual TCRs with disease status, and machine learning. Roughly five DR-DQ haplotypes were handled as single units for association and clustering because linkage in the cohort was strong. The study was designed to test whether signatures of past pathogen exposure could be identified by cataloging public T cell receptors. A separate validation cohort of 100 to 150 different subjects was used in addition to the approximately 670-subject first cohort. Findings and caveats that apply to the study as a whole: In a later analysis, TCR association rates were found to vary across HLA loci, with the most associated TCRs seen for DRB1 alleles and the fewest for HLA-C alleles. The cohort was sequenced for TCR beta chains only, and without alpha or paired-chain data the features that could be detected were limited. The classifier was reported to diagnose cytomegalovirus status with high specificity and sensitivity in both the original and validation cohorts. Linkage disequilibrium might explain the correlated functional status among segregating V segments, but an unknown experimental factor could not be ruled out. An association between a missense DCLRE1C variant and V-gene and J-gene trimming of TCR beta chains was found in a later genetic analysis and replicated in an independent cohort. In a later analysis, about 17,000 TCR beta sequences were associated with specific HLA alleles at a false discovery rate of 0.05. Three of the identified cytomegalovirus-associated TCR beta chains were confirmed in vitro to be specific for cytomegalovirus antigens. The presence/absence analyses assumed that sequencing depth was roughly uniform across donors, and that assumption may not be true. Because HLA typing was unavailable for some donors at each locus, only the typed subset was used in association tests. A later analysis found that most CMV-associated TCR beta chains appeared HLA-restricted, with HLA associations seemingly driven largely by CMV exposure. According to the authors, the approach could potentially be generalized to other disease states and immunological phenotypes. A group of highly shared sequence variants was considered likely to be a technical artifact of the sequencing pipeline. Compared with equally common non-associated chains, HLA-associated TCR beta chains in a later analysis were more clonally expanded and had lower generation probabilities. Because the 87-base-pair reads could not distinguish some IMGT-functional V segments, including TRBV6-2 and TRBV6-3, those segments were excluded. The study gave a list of more than 150 TCR beta chains associated with cytomegalovirus. When HLA alleles, especially DR and DQ, strongly co-occurred, attributing TCR associations to individual alleles was difficult. Immune exposure information for the cohort was limited to CMV serostatus. In a later genetic analysis, fewer N-insertions in productive TCRs were reported among donors in an Asian-associated ancestry cluster than the 666-donor mean. In an earlier analysis of about 540 of the donors, most TCR beta V segments were observed in productive rearrangements about 90% or about 30% of the time, broadly matching IMGT annotations. Because counts were too low, some 16 rarely observed V segments, including chromosome 9 orphons, were excluded from the earlier analysis of some 590 of the donors. Most TCR sequences were observed very rarely across donors, whereas some public TCRs were present in many individuals. A later analysis reported that several top co-occurrence clusters appeared linked to parvovirus B19, influenza, CMV and Epstein-Barr virus. A further reported finding was that TCR beta sequences accurately predicted the HLA-A and HLA-B alleles for most subjects in the first cohort.

Based on the germline V gene, the CDR1 and CDR2 sequences are LGHNA and YNFKEQ. From cysteine to phenylalanine, the CDR3 is 16 amino acids long. Only the CDR3 region is kept as DNA, spanning 48 bases read in frame from base 1. Compared with germline, V lacks 6 bases and J lacks 4 bases; bases without a gene match: 6. Library method: the immunoSEQ multiplex PCR assay. For the multiplex PCR, a mixture combining 60 forward primers for TCR Vbeta segments and 13 reverse primers for TCR Jbeta segments was used. The CDR3 region of rearranged TCR beta genes was amplified from genomic DNA by a multiplex PCR assay. Amplified TCR beta libraries were sequenced as 87-base-pair reads on the Illumina HiSeq System. On the study's bioinformatics: In a later analysis, some 80 million unique TCR beta chains were counted across the 690 or so repertoires, and roughly 10 million of these chains were shared by at least two donors. A nearest-neighbor algorithm error-corrected the raw reads and collapsed the reads into unique sequences, merging closely related sequences to remove PCR and sequencing errors. V, D and J gene segments were assigned by aligning CDR3 sequences to IMGT reference sequences. For a sequence to be retained, a match of at least six nucleotides was required to both a V gene segment and a J gene segment. Rearrangements were called productive when the CDR3 lacked stop codons and stayed in frame with V and J; all others were non-productive. CDR3 was defined according to IMGT convention as the region running from the second conserved V-encoded cysteine to the conserved J-encoded phenylalanine. The earlier analysis of some 540 of the donors excluded any sequence lacking an unambiguous match to a single V gene segment. In an earlier analysis of some 590 of the donors, a V segment was called functional when productive rearrangements were above 56.7%, and segregating when the standard deviation between donors exceeded 5%. A statistical classification framework was developed to diagnose cytomegalovirus status using the catalog of TCR beta chain sequences. In a later analysis, V and J genes were assigned by comparing TCR nucleotide sequences against IMGT/GENE-DB human TR gene sequences. Using the TCRdist pipeline, a later analysis assigned CDR3 sequences along with most-parsimonious VDJ recombination scenarios. In a later analysis, each TCR beta chain was defined by its CDR3 amino acid sequence together with its V-gene family, and reads without a unique V-gene family were excluded. A later analysis removed several hundred highly shared, low-generation-probability nucleotide sequences to deal with suspected cross-contamination and a sequencing artifact. A later analysis calculated a clonal expansion index for each public chain from normalized within-repertoire ranks of inferred template counts. In a later analysis, generation probabilities were computed using a VDJ recombination model fitted to out-of-frame rearrangements, and the results were checked against IGoR. In a later analysis, TCR-TCR, TCR-HLA and TCR-CMV co-occurrence was scored with hypergeometric tests, and a repertoire-size bias correction was applied to TCR pairs. A later analysis estimated false discovery rates by permuting HLA or CMV assignments 20 times. In a later analysis, co-occurring TCRs were grouped with DBSCAN, and TCRdist sequence similarity was added when clustering was performed within HLA-allele-positive subsets. Repertoires with fewer than 30,000 or more than 120,000 public chains, plus five repertoires with anomalous nucleotide sharing, were excluded from co-occurrence clustering. What TCRdb holds here is the immuneACCESS table cut down to in-frame rearrangements. Part of the clones is not present; checked against another copy, under half of the missing clones reflect an unresolved V gene, and the others are unexplained. V, J and clone size were drawn from that table, and D and trimming were deduced from the DNA. Here the sample has fewer than 95,000 clones; 80% occur a single time. The ten top clones hold around 2% of the sample.

The cohort consisted of more than 650 healthy bone marrow donors. At the time of sampling, all cohort members were nominally healthy, though unrecorded immune exposures were likely present. The donor tested CMV seronegative, placing the donor among the 300 to 400 seronegative members of the cohort. A peripheral blood sample was collected from each donor, and TCR beta sequencing was performed on peripheral blood mononuclear cells. The Qiagen DNeasy Blood Extraction Kit was used to extract genomic DNA from the blood cell samples. Concerning this clone itself: What antigen it recognizes has not been identified. Nothing much larger sits one base from this clone, and base qualities are not available.

Sequencing input: PBMCs. The chain is assembled from TRBV4-2 and TRBJ2-3; 14 bases in the middle match TRBD2. The clonotype originates from a young man in good health and CMV-seronegative. The CDR3: CASRSRLAGGADTQYF. In nucleotides, the sequence is TGTGCCAGCAGGTCCAGACTAGCGGGGGGGGCAGATACGCAGTATTTT.